This T cell receptor beta chain was captured in a study of identifying expanded T cells in peripheral blood. A note on this clone: The antigen remains unidentified.

Method: immunoSEQ multiplex PCR; TCRdb's copy keeps in-frame clones and lacks some. This table has about 80,000 clones, 88% appearing once. Germline lookup yields CDR1 SGHVS and CDR2 FNYEAQ. This CDR3 has 13 residues. V shed 2 bases and J shed 2 bases, with 7 bases lying between them. Collection occurred without any documented infections or immune events in donors. Study-wide findings and caveats: Across healthy donors, higher total template counts meant significantly greater approximately two-week count variance. Over approximately two and four weeks, about 17 and 20 clones changed, versus approximately 1.2 between replicates.

The chain combines TRBV7-6 with TRBJ2-7; D remains unclear. The sequencing input was blood. This TCR came from a person aged 18 to 70 in good health. CDR3 sequence: CASSLSQAYEQYF. The CDR3 nucleotides are TGTGCCAGCAGCTTAAGTCAAGCCTACGAGCAGTACTTC.